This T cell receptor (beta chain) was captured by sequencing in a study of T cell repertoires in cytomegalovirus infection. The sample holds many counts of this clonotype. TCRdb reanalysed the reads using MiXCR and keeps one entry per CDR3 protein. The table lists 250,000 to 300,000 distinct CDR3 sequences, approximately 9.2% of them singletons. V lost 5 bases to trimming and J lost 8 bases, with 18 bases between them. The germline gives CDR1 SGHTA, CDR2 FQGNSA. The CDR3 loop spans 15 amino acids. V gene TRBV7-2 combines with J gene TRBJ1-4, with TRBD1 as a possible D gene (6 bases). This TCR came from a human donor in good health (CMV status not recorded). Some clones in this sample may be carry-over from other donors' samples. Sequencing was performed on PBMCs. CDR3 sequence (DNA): TGTGCCAGCAGCCCCGAGGGGGTTAAGGCAGAAAAACTGTTTTTT. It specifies CASSPEGVKAEKLFF.